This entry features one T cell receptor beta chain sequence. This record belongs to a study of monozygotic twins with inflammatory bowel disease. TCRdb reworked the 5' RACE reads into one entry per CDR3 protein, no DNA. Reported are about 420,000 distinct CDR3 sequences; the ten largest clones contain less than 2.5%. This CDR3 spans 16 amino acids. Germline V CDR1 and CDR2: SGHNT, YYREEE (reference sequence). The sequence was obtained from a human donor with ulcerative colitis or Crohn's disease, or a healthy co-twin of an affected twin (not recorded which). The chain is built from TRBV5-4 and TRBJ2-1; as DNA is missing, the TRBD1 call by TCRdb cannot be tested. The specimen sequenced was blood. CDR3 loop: CASRSEVGGWDNEQFF.